The rows below give T cell receptor beta chains drawn from one sample of a study of blood T cell repertoires in COVID-19. Produced via immunoSEQ multiplex PCR; TCRdb's table is partial and in-frame only. Of some 57,000 clones listed, roughly four fifths are singletons. Source material: peripheral blood. These receptors all come from a man aged 80 or over with COVID-19, enrolled during active disease. CDR3s include the opening cysteine and the closing phenylalanine or tryptophan. Size values are once, few and many counts, or a class for expanded clones, and some rows have none.

V gene: TRBV7-3
clone size: once
CDR3 protein: CASSLSGTVYNEQFF

V gene: TRBV5-1
clone size: -
CDR3 protein: CASSFQGYQETQYF

V gene: TRBV4-2
clone size: -
CDR3 protein: CASSQDQMRSSYNSPLHF

V gene: TRBV20-1
clone size: -
CDR3 protein: CSGGQGAEAFF

V gene: TRBV5-1
clone size: -
CDR3 protein: CASSLVGDYGYTF

V gene: TRBV19
clone size: few
CDR3 protein: CASSQGAYSNQPQHF

V gene: TRBV27
clone size: -
CDR3 protein: CASSPRDRGRGGMGYTF

V gene: TRBV6-2/TRBV6-3
clone size: -
CDR3 protein: CASSYGGGYTF

V gene: TRBV7-2
clone size: -
CDR3 protein: CASSFRTGGAYGYTF

V gene: TRBV5-4
clone size: -
CDR3 protein: CASSNDRGQETQYF

V gene: TRBV14
clone size: -
CDR3 protein: CASSPLLAGFYNEQFF

V gene: TRBV5-1
clone size: few
CDR3 protein: CASSLATLELNTEAFF

V gene: TRBV9
clone size: -
CDR3 protein: CASSLPGGTQYF

V gene: TRBV7-9
clone size: few
CDR3 protein: CASSLGFRQNNSPLHF

V gene: TRBV5-1
clone size: -
CDR3 protein: CASSPGQGAFTNEKLFF

V gene: TRBV24-1
clone size: -
CDR3 protein: CATKGQGGSYNEQFF

V gene: TRBV7-2
clone size: -
CDR3 protein: CASSLYRDSNEKLFF

V gene: TRBV29-1
clone size: -
CDR3 protein: CSAYREHGYTF

V gene: TRBV5-1
clone size: -
CDR3 protein: CASRRIAMSTNEKLFF

V gene: TRBV5-1
clone size: -
CDR3 protein: CASSLERLLGGNTDTQYF

V gene: TRBV5-8
clone size: few
CDR3 protein: CASSPDLIGTSGYNEQFF

V gene: TRBV14
clone size: -
CDR3 protein: CASSQDRPLASYGYTF

V gene: TRBV7-8
clone size: -
CDR3 protein: CASRRGAGTGLETQYF

V gene: TRBV7-9
clone size: -
CDR3 protein: CASSLGLAILDTQYF

V gene: TRBV18
clone size: -
CDR3 protein: CASSRGTGGPNTEAFF

V gene: TRBV15
clone size: -
CDR3 protein: CATSREPVGATNEKLFF

V gene: TRBV2
clone size: few
CDR3 protein: CASNRDISSGYTF

V gene: TRBV7-6
clone size: -
CDR3 protein: CASSKVTSGGVKETQYF

V gene: TRBV28
clone size: -
CDR3 protein: CASSPPGRGNTEAFF

V gene: TRBV11-2
clone size: -
CDR3 protein: CASSPRTALNEKLFF

V gene: TRBV28
clone size: -
CDR3 protein: CASDGQGRNTIYF

V gene: TRBV5-4
clone size: -
CDR3 protein: CASSLTGNTEAFF

V gene: TRBV3-1/TRBV3-2
clone size: -
CDR3 protein: CASSPTGTGFSGYTF

V gene: TRBV4-3
clone size: -
CDR3 protein: CASSVGTGGYEQYF

V gene: TRBV6-1
clone size: few
CDR3 protein: CASRVRTRASHEQFF

V gene: TRBV11-2
clone size: -
CDR3 protein: CASSSGQGYGYTF

V gene: TRBV6-5
clone size: -
CDR3 protein: CASSRRDSRYEQYF

V gene: TRBV7-2
clone size: -
CDR3 protein: CASSPGGGWDYGYTF

V gene: TRBV11-1
clone size: -
CDR3 protein: CASSLTGTAEAFF

V gene: TRBV5-1
clone size: -
CDR3 protein: CASSVGLAGAGGELFF

V gene: TRBV18
clone size: -
CDR3 protein: CASSPAGFEAFF

V gene: TRBV28
clone size: -
CDR3 protein: CASSLPPRGAYNEQFF

V gene: TRBV29-1
clone size: -
CDR3 protein: CSVEETGGKETQYF

V gene: TRBV19
clone size: -
CDR3 protein: CASSIGAEWGAQYF

V gene: TRBV29-1
clone size: -
CDR3 protein: CSVGGVPGASNSYEQYF

V gene: TRBV5-1
clone size: -
CDR3 protein: CASRLAGQGVRETQYF

V gene: TRBV4-2
clone size: -
CDR3 protein: CASSQGTDSNQPQHF

V gene: TRBV10-3
clone size: -
CDR3 protein: CAINTSGQGRENEQYF

V gene: TRBV10-1
clone size: -
CDR3 protein: CASSESVSTTDTQYF

V gene: TRBV7-2
clone size: -
CDR3 protein: CASSPSVSISFYGYTF

V gene: TRBV6-2/TRBV6-3
clone size: few
CDR3 protein: CASSGQGATEAFF

V gene: TRBV20-1
clone size: -
CDR3 protein: CSASPIGLAETQYF

V gene: TRBV6-5
clone size: few
CDR3 protein: CASTSIGQASGYTF

V gene: TRBV7-2
clone size: -
CDR3 protein: CASSLFEGAYGYTF